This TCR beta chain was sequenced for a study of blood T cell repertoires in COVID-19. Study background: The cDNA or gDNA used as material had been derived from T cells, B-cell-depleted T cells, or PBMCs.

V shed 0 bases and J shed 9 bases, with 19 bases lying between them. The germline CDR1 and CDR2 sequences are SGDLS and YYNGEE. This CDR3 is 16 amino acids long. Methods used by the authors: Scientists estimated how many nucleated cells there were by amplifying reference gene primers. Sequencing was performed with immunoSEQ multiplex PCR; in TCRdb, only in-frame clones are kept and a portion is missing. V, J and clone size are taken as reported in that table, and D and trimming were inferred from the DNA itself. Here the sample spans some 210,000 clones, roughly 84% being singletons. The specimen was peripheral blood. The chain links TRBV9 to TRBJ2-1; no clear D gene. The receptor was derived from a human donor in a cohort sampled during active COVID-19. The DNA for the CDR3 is TGTGCCAGCAGCGTAGGCTTGGAGTCCCCCCTCGGTGAGCAGTTCTTC. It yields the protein CASSVGLESPLGEQFF.